Given below is one T cell receptor beta chain in context. This specimen comes from a study of blood T cell repertoires in COVID-19. Germline V gene sequence: CDR1 MNHEY, CDR2 SVGAGI. The CDR3 runs 15 residues. Trimming removed 6 bases from V and 4 bases from J; junction bases left unmatched: 11. Profiling relied on immunoSEQ multiplex PCR, and the TCRdb table lists in-frame clones only, not all of them. Of around 170,000 clones listed, about 80% are singletons. The TCR originated in a man in his sixties or seventies with active or convalescent COVID-19. Sequenced input: peripheral blood. The V and J genes are TRBV6-5 and TRBJ1-2; TRBD1 aligns across 7 bases. CDR3 region: CASSPVGTDLYGYTF. The CDR3 DNA follows: TGTGCCAGCAGCCCGGTGGGGACAGACCTCTATGGCTACACCTTC.